This T cell receptor beta chain was captured in a study of technical replicates of blood from several donors. Some clones are missing from TCRdb's copy, which holds only in-frame ones; the method was immunoSEQ multiplex PCR. The data contain about 64,000 clones, 75% to 90% of them singletons. The TCR was taken from a human donor in good health. Some clones in this sample may be carry-over from other donors' samples. Sequenced sample: PBMCs.

This chain's CDR3 is CASSFGGQGMFF. The CDR3 nucleotides read TGTGCCAGCAGCTTTGGGGGACAAGGTATGTTCTTC. The chain couples TRBV11-3 to TRBJ2-1, with a weak D call TRBD1 (6 bases). This CDR3 has 12 residues. V was clipped by 3 bases and J by 15 bases, with 15 bases between them. Germline V gene data show CDR1 as SGHNT and CDR2 as YENEEA.